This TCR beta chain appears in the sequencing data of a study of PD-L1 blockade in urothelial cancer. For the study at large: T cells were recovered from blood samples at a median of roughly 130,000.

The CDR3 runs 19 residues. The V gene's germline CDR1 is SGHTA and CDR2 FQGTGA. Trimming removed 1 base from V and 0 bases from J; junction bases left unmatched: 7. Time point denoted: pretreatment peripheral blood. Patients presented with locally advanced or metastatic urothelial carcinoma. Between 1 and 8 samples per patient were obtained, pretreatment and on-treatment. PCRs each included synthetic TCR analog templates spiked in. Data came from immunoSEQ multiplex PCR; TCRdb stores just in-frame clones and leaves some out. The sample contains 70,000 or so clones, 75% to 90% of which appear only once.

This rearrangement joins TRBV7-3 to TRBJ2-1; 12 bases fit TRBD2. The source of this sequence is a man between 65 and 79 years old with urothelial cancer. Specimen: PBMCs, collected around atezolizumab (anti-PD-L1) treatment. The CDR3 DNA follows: TGTGCCAGCAGCTTAAAGGCTAGCGGGAGGGCGAGCTCCTACAATGAGCAGTTCTTC. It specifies CASSLKASGRASSYNEQFF.